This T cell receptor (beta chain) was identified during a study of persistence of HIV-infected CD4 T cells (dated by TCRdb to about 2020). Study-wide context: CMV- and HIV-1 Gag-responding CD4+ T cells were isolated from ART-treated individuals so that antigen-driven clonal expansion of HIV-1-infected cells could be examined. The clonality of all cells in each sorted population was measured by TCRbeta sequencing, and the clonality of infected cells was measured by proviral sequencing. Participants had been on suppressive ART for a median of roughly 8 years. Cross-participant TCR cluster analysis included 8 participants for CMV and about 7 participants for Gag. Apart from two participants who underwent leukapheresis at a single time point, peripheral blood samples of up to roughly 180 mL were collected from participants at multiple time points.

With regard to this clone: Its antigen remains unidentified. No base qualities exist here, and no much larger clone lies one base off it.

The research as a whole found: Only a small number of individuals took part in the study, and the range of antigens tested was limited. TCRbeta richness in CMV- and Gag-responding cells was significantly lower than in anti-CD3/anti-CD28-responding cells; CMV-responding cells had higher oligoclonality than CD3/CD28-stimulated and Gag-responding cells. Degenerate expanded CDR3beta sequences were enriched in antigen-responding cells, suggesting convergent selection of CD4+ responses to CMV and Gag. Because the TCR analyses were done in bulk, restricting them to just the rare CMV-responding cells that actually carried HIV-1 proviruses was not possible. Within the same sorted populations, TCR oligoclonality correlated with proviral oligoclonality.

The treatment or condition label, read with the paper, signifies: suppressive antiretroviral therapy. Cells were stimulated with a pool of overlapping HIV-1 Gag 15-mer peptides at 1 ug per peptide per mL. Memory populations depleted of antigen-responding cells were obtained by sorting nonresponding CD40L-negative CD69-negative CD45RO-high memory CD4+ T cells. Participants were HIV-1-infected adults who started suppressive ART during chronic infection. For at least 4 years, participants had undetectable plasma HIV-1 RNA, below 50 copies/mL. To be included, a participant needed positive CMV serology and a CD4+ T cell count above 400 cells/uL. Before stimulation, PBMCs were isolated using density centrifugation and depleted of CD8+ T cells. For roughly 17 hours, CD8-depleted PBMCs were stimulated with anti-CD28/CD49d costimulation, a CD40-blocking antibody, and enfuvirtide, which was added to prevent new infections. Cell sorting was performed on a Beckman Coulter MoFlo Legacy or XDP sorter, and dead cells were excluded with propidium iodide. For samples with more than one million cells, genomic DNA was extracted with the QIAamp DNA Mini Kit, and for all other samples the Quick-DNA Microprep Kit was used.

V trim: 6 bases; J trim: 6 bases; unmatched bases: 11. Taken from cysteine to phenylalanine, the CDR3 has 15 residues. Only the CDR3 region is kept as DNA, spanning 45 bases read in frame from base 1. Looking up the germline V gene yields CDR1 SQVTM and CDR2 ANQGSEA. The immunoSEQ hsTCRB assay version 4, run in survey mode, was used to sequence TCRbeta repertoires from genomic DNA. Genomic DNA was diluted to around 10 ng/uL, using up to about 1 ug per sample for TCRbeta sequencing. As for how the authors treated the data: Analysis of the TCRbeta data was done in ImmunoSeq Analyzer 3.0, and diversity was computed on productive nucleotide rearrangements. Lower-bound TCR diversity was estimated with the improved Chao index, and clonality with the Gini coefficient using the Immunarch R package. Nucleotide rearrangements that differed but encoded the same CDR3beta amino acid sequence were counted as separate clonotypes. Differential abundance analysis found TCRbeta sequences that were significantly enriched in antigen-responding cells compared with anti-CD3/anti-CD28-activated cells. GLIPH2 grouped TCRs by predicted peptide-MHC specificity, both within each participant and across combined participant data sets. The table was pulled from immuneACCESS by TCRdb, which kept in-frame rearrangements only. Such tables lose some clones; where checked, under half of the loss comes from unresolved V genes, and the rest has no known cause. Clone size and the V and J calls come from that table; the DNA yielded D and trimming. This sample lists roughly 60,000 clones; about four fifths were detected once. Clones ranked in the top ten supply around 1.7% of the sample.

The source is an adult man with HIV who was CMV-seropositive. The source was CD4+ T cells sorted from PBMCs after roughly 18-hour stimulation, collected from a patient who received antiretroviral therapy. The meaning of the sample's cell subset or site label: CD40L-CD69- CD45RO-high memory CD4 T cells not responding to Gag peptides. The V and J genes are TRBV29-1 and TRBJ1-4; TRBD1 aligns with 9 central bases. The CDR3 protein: CSVGITGGGDEKLFF. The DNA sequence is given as TGCAGCGTCGGTATAACAGGGGGCGGAGATGAAAAACTGTTTTTT.